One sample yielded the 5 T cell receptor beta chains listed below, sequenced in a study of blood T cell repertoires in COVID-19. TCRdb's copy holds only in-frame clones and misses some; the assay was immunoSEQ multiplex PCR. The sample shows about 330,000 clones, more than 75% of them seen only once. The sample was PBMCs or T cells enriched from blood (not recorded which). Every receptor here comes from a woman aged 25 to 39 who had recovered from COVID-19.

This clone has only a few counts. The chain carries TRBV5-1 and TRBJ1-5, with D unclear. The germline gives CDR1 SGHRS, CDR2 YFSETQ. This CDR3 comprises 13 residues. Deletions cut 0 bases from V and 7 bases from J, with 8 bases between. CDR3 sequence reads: CASSLEPVQPQHF. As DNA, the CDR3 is TGCGCCAGCAGCTTGGAGCCCGTCCAGCCCCAGCATTTT.

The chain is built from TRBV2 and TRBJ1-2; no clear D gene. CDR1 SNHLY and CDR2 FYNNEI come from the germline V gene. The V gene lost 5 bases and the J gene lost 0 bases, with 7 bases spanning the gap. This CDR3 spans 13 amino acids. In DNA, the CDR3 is TGTGCCAGCAGTCCCTCGGCTAACTATGGCTACACCTTC. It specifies CASSPSANYGYTF.

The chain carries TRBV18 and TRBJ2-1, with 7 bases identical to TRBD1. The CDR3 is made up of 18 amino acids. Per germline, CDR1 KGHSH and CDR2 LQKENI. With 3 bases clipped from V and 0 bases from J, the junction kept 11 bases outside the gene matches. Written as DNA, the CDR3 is TGTGCCAGCTCACCGGAGCATCAGACAGGGAGCTCCTACAATGAGCAGTTCTTC. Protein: CASSPEHQTGSSYNEQFF.

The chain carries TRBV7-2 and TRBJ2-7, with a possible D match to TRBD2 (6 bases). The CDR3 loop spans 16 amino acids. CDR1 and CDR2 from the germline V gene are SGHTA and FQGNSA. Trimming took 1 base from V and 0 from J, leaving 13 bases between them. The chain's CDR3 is CASSLDGGASSYEQYF. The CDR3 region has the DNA TGTGCCAGCAGCTTAGATGGCGGGGCGAGCTCCTACGAGCAGTACTTC.

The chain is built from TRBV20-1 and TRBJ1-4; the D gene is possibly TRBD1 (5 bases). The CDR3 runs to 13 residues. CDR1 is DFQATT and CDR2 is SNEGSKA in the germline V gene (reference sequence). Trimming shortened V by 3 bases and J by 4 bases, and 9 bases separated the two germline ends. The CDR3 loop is CSASPQGNEKLFF. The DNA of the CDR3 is TGCAGTGCTAGTCCCCAGGGTAATGAAAAACTGTTTTTT.